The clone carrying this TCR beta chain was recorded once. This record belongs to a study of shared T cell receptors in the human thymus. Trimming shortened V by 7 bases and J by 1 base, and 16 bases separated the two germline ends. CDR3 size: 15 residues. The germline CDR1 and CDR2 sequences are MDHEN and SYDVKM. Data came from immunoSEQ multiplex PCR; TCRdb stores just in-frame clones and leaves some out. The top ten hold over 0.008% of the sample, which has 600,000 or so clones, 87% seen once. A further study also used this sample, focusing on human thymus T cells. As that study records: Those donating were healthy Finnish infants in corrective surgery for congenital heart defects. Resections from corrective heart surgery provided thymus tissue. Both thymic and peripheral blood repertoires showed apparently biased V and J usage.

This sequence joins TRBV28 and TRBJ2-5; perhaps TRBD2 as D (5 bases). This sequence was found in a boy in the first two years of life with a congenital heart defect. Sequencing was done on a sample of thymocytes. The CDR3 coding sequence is TGTGCCAGCACTCCTGCAGGTGCGGGCCAAGAGACCCAGTACTTC. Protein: CASTPAGAGQETQYF.